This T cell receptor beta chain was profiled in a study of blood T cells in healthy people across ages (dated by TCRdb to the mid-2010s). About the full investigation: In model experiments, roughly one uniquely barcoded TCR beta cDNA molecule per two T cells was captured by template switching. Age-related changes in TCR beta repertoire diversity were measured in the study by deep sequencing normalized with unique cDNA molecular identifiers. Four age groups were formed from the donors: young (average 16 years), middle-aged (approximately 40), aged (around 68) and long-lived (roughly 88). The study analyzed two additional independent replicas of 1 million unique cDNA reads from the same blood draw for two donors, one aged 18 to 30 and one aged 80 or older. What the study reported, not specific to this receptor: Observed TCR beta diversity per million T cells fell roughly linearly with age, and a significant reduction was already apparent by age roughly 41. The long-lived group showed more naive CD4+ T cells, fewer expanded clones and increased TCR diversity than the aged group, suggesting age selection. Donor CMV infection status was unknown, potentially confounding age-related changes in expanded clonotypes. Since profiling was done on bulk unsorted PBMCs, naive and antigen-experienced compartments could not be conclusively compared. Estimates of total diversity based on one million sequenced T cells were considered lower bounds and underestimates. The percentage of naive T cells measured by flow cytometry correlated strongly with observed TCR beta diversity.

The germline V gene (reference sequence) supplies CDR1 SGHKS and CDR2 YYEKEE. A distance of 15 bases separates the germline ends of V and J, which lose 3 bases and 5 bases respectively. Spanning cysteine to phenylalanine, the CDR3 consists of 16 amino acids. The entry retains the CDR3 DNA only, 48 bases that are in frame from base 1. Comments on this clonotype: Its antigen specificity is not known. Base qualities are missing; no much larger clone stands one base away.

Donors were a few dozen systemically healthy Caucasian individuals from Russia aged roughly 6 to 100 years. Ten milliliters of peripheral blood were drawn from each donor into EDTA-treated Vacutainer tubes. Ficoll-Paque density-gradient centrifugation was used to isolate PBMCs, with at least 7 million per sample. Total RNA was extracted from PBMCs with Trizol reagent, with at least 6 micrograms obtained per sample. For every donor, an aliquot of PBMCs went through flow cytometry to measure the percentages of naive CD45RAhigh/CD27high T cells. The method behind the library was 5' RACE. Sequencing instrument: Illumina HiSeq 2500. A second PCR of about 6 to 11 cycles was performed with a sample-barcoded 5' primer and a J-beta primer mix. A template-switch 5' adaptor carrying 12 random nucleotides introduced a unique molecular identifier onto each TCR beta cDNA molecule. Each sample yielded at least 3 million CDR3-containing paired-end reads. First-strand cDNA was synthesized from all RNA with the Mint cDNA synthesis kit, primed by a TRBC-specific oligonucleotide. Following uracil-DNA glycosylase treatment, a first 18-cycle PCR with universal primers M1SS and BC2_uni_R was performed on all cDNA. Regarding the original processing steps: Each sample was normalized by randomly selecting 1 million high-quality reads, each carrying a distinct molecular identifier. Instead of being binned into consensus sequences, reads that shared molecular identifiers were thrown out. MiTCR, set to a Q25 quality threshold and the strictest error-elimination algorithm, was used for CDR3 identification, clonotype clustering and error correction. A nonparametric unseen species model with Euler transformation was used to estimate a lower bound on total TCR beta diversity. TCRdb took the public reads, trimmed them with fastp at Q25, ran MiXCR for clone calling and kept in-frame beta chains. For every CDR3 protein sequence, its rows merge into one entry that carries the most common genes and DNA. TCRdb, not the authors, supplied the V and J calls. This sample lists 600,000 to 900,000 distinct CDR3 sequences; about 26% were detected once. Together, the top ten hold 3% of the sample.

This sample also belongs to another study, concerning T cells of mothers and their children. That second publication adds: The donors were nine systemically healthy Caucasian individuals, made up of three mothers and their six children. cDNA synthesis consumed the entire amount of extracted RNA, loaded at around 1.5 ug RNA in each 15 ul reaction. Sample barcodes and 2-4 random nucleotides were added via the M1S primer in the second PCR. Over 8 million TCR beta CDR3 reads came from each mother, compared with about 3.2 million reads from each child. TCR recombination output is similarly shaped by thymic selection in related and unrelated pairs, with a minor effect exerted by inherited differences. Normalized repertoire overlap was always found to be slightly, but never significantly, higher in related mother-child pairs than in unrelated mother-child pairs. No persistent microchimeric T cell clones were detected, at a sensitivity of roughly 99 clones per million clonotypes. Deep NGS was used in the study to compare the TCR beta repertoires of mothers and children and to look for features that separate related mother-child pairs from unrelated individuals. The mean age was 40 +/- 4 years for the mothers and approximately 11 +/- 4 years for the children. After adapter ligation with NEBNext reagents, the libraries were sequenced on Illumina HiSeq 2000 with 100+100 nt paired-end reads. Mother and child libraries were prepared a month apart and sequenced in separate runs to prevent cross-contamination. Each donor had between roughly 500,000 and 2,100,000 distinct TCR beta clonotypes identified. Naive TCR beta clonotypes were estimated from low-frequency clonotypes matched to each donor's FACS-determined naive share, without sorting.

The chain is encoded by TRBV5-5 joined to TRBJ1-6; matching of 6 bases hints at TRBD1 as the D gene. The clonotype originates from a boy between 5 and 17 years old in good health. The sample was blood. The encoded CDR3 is CASSSDLQGNNSPLHF. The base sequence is TGTGCCAGCAGCTCGGACCTACAGGGCAATAATTCACCCCTCCACTTT.